This T cell receptor beta chain was identified during a study of blood T cell repertoires in COVID-19. Study details: T cells, B-cell-depleted T cells, or PBMCs supplied cDNA or gDNA.

The table came from immunoSEQ multiplex PCR; TCRdb's copy has only in-frame clones and leaves some out. Among 490,000 or so clones, more than 75% were seen once, and the ten largest hold over 1.5%. The sample comprised PBMCs or T cells enriched from blood (not recorded which). This sequence originates from a woman in her thirties or forties who had recovered from COVID-19.

CDR3 protein: CAIGQGISGANVLTF. CDR3 DNA: TGTGCCATCGGACAGGGTATCTCTGGGGCCAACGTCCTGACTTTC. This sequence joins TRBV10-3 and TRBJ2-6, with 8 bases fitting TRBD1. Trimming cost V 8 bases and J 0 bases; bases outside gene matches: 3. CDR3 length equals 15 residues. Germline V lookup: CDR1 ENHRY, CDR2 SYGVKD.